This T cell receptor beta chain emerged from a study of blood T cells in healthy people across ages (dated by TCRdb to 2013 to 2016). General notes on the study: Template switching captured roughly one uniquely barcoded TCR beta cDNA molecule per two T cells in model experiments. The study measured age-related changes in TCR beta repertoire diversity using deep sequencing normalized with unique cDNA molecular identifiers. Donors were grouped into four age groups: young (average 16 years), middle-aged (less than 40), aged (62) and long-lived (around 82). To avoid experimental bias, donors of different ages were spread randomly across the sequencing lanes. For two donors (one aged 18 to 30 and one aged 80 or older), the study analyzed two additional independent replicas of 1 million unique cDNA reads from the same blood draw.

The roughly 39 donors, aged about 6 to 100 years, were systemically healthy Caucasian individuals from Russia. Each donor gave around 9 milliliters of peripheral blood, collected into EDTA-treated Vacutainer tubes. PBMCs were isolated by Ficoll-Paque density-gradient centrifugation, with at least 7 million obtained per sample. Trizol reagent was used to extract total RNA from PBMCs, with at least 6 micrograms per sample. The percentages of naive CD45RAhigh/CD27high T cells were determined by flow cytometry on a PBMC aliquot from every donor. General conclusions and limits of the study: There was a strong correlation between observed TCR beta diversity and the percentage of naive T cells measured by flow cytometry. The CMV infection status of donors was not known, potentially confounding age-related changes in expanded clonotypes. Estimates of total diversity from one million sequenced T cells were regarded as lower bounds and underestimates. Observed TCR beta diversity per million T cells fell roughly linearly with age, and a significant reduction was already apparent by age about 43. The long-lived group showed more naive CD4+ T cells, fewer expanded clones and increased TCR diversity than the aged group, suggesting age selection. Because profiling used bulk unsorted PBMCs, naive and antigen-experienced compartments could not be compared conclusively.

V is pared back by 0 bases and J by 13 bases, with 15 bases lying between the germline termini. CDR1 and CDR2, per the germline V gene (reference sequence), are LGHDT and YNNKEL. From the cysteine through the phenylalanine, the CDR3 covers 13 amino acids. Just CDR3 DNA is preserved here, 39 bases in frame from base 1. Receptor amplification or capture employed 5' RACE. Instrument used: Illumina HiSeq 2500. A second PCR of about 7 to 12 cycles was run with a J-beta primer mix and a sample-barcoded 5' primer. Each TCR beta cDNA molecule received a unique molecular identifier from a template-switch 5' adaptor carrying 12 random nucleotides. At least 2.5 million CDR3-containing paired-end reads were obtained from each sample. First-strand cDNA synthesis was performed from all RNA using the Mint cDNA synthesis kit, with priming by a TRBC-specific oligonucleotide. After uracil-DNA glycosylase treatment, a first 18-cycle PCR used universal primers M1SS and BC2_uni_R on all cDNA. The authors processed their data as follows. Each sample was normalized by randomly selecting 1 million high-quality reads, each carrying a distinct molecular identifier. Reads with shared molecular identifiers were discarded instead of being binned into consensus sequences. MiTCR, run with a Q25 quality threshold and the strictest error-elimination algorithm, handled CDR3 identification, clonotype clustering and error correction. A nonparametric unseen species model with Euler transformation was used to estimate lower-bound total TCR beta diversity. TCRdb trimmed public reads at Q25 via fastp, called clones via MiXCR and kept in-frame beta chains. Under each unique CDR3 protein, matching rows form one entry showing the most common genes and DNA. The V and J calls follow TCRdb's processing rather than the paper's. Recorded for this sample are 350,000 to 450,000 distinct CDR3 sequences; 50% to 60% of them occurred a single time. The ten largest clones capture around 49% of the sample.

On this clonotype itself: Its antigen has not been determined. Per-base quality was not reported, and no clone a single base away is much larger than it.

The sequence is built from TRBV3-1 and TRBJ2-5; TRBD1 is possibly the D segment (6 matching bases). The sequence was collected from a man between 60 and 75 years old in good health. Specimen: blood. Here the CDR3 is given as CASSQDVQGRPYF. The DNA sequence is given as TGTGCCAGCAGCCAAGATGTGCAGGGGCGTCCGTACTTC.